This TCR beta chain was sequenced in a study of T cells in localized non-small cell lung cancer. The CDR3 has 13 residues. CDR1 is SQVTM, CDR2 ANQGSEA, per germline. The V end lost 5 bases, the J end lost 6 bases, and 16 bases lay between the germline ends. Concerning this clone: Its matching antigen is unknown.

Study conclusions and caveats: Adjacent lung was found to contain a median about 50 of the top 100 tumor clones. Heterogeneity is still possible, as just one tumor region was sequenced. Uninvolved adjacent lung showed peak T cell clonality, exceeding tumor. Increased T cell density in blood showed an association with longer overall survival.

Data came from immunoSEQ multiplex PCR; TCRdb stores just in-frame clones and leaves some out. Among approximately 28,000 clones listed, 88% were seen once. This specimen consisted of peripheral blood mononuclear cells, obtained before any cancer treatment. The sequence was obtained from a woman aged 35 to 70 with stage III lung adenocarcinoma. This chain uses TRBV29-1 with TRBJ1-1; D is uncertain. The chain's CDR3 is CSVLPTSPAEAFF. The CDR3 bases are TGCAGCGTTCTCCCCACCTCTCCAGCTGAAGCTTTCTTT.